This entry lists 18 T cell receptor beta chains sequenced from one sample in a study of cytomegalovirus exposure and HLA in healthy donors. PCR employed 60 Vbeta and 13 Jbeta primers. Repertoires were generated with immunoSEQ multiplex PCR, while TCRdb's copy carries only in-frame clones and drops some. This table holds around 210,000 clones, 75% to 85% found once. The sample was PBMCs. These receptors all stem from a male donor in good health and CMV-seropositive.

The chain has TRBV6-1 and TRBJ2-3; TRBD2 matches at 11 bases. Per the germline V gene, CDR1 is MNHNS and CDR2 is SASEGT. Trimming took 3 bases from V and 0 from J; bases not matched to a gene: 5. This CDR3 is 17 amino acids long. CDR3 nucleotides: TGTGCCAGCAGTGATTCTTCTAGCGGGAGGAGCACAGATACGCAGTATTTT. This translates into CASSDSSSGRSTDTQYF.

The J gene is TRBJ1-2, the V gene TRBV18; no reliable D call. V was trimmed by 4 bases and J by 0 bases, leaving 12 bases between them. The CDR3 loop spans 15 amino acids. Germline loops: CDR1 KGHSH, CDR2 LQKENI. The CDR3 DNA reads as TGTGCCAGCTCACGGGAGGCAGGACCTAACTATGGCTACACCTTC. Translated, it gives CASSREAGPNYGYTF.

The count of this clone is one. The J gene is TRBJ2-1, the V gene TRBV7-2; TRBD2 matches at 10 bases. Germline CDR1 is SGHTA and CDR2 is FQGNSA. The length of the CDR3 is 17 residues. Unmatched junction bases numbered 8, after V lost 0 bases and J lost 6 bases. The CDR3: CASSLAASGRGSNEQFF. The CDR3 DNA reads TGTGCCAGCAGCTTAGCCGCTAGCGGGAGAGGATCCAATGAGCAGTTCTTC.

The rearrangement links TRBV5-1 to TRBJ1-1; no clear D. Germline V gene sequence: CDR1 SGHRS, CDR2 YFSETQ. Trimming pared 2 bases from V and 1 base from J, leaving 9 bases between. This CDR3 spans 14 amino acids. The CDR3 sequence is CASSLPGQNTEAFF. In DNA form, the CDR3 reads TGCGCCAGCAGCTTACCAGGCCAGAACACTGAAGCTTTCTTT.

This clone came up a few times. The V and J genes are TRBV28 and TRBJ1-2; D unresolved. The germline V gene encodes CDR1 MDHEN and CDR2 SYDVKM. The V and J ends lost 7 bases and 1 base respectively, with 4 bases between them. The length of the CDR3 is 11 residues. The CDR3 region has the DNA TGTGCCAGCACTAATAACTATGGCTACACCTTC. It translates to CASTNNYGYTF.

This clone was picked up one time. The rearrangement links TRBV10-1 to TRBJ2-7; 7 positions match TRBD1. The CDR3 spans 15 residues. Germline trimming cut 7 bases from V and 3 bases from J; bases unmatched to any gene: 12. The germline V gene has CDR1 WNHNN and CDR2 SYGVQD (reference sequence). This CDR3 is CASTSGGTYFYEQYF. CDR3 sequence (DNA): TGCGCCAGCACATCAGGGGGTACATATTTCTACGAGCAGTACTTC.

The rearrangement links TRBV29-1 to TRBJ2-7, with D uncertain. Between the trimmed V and J ends, which lost 3 bases and 1 base, there was a span of 19 bases. The germline V gene has CDR1 SQVTM and CDR2 ANQGSEA. The length of the CDR3 is 16 residues. CDR3 amino acids: CSVDAAERPGSYEQYF. The CDR3 nucleotides read TGCAGCGTTGATGCGGCAGAACGTCCTGGATCCTACGAGCAGTACTTC.

The chain recombines TRBV7-9 with TRBJ1-6; the match to TRBD1 covers 8 bases. Unmatched junction bases numbered 5, after V lost 1 base and J lost 6 bases. The CDR3 sequence is 16 residues long. Germline V gene data show CDR1 as SEHNR and CDR2 as FQNEAQ (reference sequence). The CDR3 nucleotides are TGTGCCAGCAGCTTAGAGGCAGGGGGCCGTAATTCACCCCTCCACTTT. It specifies CASSLEAGGRNSPLHF.

Of note for this clone: Other DNA sequences from this sample encode an identical CDR3 as well. This chain uses TRBV9 with TRBJ2-3; TRBD2 aligns across 9 bases. The junction had 4 bases not matched to a gene; V was cut back by 2 bases and J by 0 bases. The V gene's germline CDR1 is SGDLS and CDR2 YYNGEE. The CDR3 has 16 amino acids. CDR3 in DNA: TGTGCCAGCAGCGTGTGGCGGGGGGGCAGCACAGATACGCAGTATTTT. Amino acid sequence: CASSVWRGGSTDTQYF.

This chain connects TRBV27 to TRBJ1-1; D is ambiguous. Germline CDR1 is MNHEY and CDR2 is SMNVEV (reference sequence). The germline V and J ends were trimmed by 5 bases and 8 bases, with 15 bases remaining between them. The CDR3 loop spans 13 amino acids. CDR3 nucleotide sequence: TGTGCCAGCAGTCACGCCCATGAGGAGGAAGCTTTCTTT. Its protein is CASSHAHEEEAFF.

DNA for the CDR3: TGTGCCTGGAGTCCCCCAGCTAGTCGGACCGGGGAGCTGTTTTTT. It is translated as CAWSPPASRTGELFF. V usage is TRBV30 and J usage is TRBJ2-2; D is unresolved. V shed 2 bases and J shed 5 bases, with 15 bases lying between them. CDR1 is GTSNPN, CDR2 SVGIG, per germline (reference sequence). The CDR3 loop spans 15 amino acids.

V and J are TRBV6-1 and TRBJ1-1; tentatively, D is TRBD1 (5 bases). This CDR3 spans 14 amino acids. Trimming took 3 bases from V and 3 from J, leaving 11 bases between them. Germline V lookup: CDR1 MNHNS, CDR2 SASEGT. CDR3 sequence (DNA): TGTGCCAGCAGTGACGCGGCAGGGTACACTGAAGCTTTCTTT. This gives the protein CASSDAAGYTEAFF.

This clone was observed a few times. V is TRBV25-1 and J is TRBJ2-1, with D perhaps matching TRBD1 (5 bases). Trimming shortened V by 3 bases and J by 3 bases, and 9 bases separated the two germline ends. Germline assignment: CDR1 MGHDK and CDR2 SYGVNS. The CDR3 runs to 14 residues. Here the CDR3 reads CASSDRTHYNEQFF. As DNA, the CDR3 is TGTGCCAGCAGTGACCGGACACACTACAATGAGCAGTTCTTC.

J is TRBJ1-4 and V is TRBV18, with 9 bases identical to TRBD1. The junction had 12 bases not matched to a gene; V was cut back by 3 bases and J by 10 bases. This CDR3 is 16 amino acids long. The germline V gene encodes CDR1 KGHSH and CDR2 LQKENI. Written as DNA, the CDR3 is TGTGCCAGCTCACCTTCAAATGAGGACAGGGGTCGAAAACTGTTTTTT. It codes for CASSPSNEDRGRKLFF.

This rearrangement joins TRBV7-2 to TRBJ2-5, with D maybe TRBD1 (6 bases). V dropped 4 bases and J dropped 0 bases, with 6 bases sitting between them. This CDR3 region has 13 residues. CDR1 is SGHTA, CDR2 FQGNSA, per germline. CDR3 bases: TGTGCCAGCAGCTCAGGGGACCAAGAGACCCAGTACTTC. It translates to CASSSGDQETQYF.

The rearrangement uses TRBV7-2 and TRBJ1-1; possible D gene TRBD1, 5 bases. Germline CDR1 SGHTA, CDR2 FQGNSA. V was pared by 1 base and J by 5 bases, with 11 bases between. There are 14 residues in the CDR3. CDR3 coding DNA: TGTGCCAGCAGCTTAGGGGGGGATTGGACTGAAGCTTTCTTT. Amino acids: CASSLGGDWTEAFF.

V and J are TRBV2 and TRBJ2-4, with D perhaps TRBD2 (5 bases). The CDR3 has 11 amino acids. CDR1 and CDR2 from the germline V gene are SNHLY and FYNNEI. V gave up 7 bases and J gave up 5 bases, with 6 bases separating them. The CDR3 sequence: CASKGENIQYF. DNA for the CDR3: TGTGCCAGCAAGGGAGAAAACATTCAGTACTTC.

The J gene is TRBJ1-5, the V gene TRBV11-3, with D hard to call. Germline V lookup: CDR1 SGHNT, CDR2 YENEEA. The CDR3 contains 16 residues. V was cut by 5 bases and J by 0 bases, with 14 bases left in between. CDR3: CASSPGRGGSNQPQHF. In DNA form, the CDR3 reads TGTGCCAGCAGCCCTGGGCGCGGAGGTAGCAATCAGCCCCAGCATTTT.